This TCR beta chain was captured by sequencing in a study of blood T cells in healthy people across ages. Using a J-beta primer mix together with a sample-barcoded 5' primer, a second PCR was run for roughly 7 to 11 cycles. Tagging of each cDNA molecule was performed by a template-switch adaptor with 12 random nucleotides. TCRdb passed the 5' RACE reads through MiXCR, listing each CDR3 protein once. The sample shows 660,000 or so distinct CDR3 sequences, roughly 58% of them seen only once. The V and J ends lost 5 bases and 12 bases respectively, with 17 bases between them. The length of the CDR3 is 12 residues. Germline assignment: CDR1 PRHDT and CDR2 FYEKMQ (reference sequence). Isolation recovered at least 6 million PBMCs from every sample. This clonotype was picked up a small number of times.

This sequence joins TRBV13 and TRBJ2-7, with a tentative D call TRBD2 (6 bases). This receptor was identified in a man in his 60s in good health. The sequenced material came from blood. Written as DNA, the CDR3 is TGTGCCAGCAGCCCAAACCGACGAGCGGGGTACTTC. The encoded protein is CASSPNRRAGYF.